What follows describes a single T cell receptor (beta chain). These data belong to a study of cytomegalovirus exposure and HLA in healthy donors. This cohort consisted of healthy bone marrow donors. Amplification used 60 Vbeta primers and 13 Jbeta primers. The repertoire was sequenced with immunoSEQ multiplex PCR; TCRdb's copy has only in-frame clones and lacks some. Of 90,000 to 150,000 clones listed, 60% to 75% are singletons. The source of this sequence is a middle-aged woman in good health and CMV-seropositive. The sequencing input was PBMCs.

The CDR3 is CASSPRTSGEQYF. CDR3 DNA sequence: TGTGCCAGCTCACCTCGGACTAGCGGCGAGCAGTACTTC. This rearrangement joins TRBV18 to TRBJ2-7, with 10 bases aligning to TRBD2. Germline loops: CDR1 KGHSH, CDR2 LQKENI. With V trimmed by 3 bases and J by 6 bases, 2 bases remained unmatched. CDR3 length: 13 residues. The full variable domain, in which reference TRBV18 and TRBJ2-7 provide the parts outside the CDR3, is NAGVMQNPRHLVRRRGQEARLRCSPMKGHSHVYWYRQLPEEGLKFMVYLQKENIIDESGMPKERFSAEFPKEGPSILRIQQVVRGDSAAYFCASSPRTSGEQYFGPGTRLTVT.